Listed below are T cell receptor beta chains from one sample, sequenced in a study of cytomegalovirus exposure and HLA in healthy donors. TCRdb's table, derived via immunoSEQ multiplex PCR, lists solely in-frame clones and lacks some. The sample includes approximately 90,000 clones, under 85% seen only once; the top ten take 1.1% to 1.5%. Sequencing was carried out using PBMCs. These receptors were obtained from a male donor in good health and CMV-seronegative. Both conserved end residues are part of each CDR3. D genes are given only for firm matches. Some rows have no size entry. The others give once, few or many, or a class for an expanded clone.

d_call clone_size j_call v_call cdr3_nt cdr3_aa
- - TRBJ2-7 TRBV11-2 TGTGCCAGCAGCTTAGAAATCGCGACCTACGAGCAGTACTTC CASSLEIATYEQYF
- - TRBJ2-1 TRBV29-1 TGCAGCGTTGACAATTACAATGAGCAGTTCTTC CSVDNYNEQFF
TRBD2 - TRBJ2-7 TRBV29-1 TGCAGCGTTGAAGTCCAAGTCACTAGCGGGGTAGACGAGCAGTACTTC CSVEVQVTSGVDEQYF
TRBD2 - TRBJ2-3 TRBV5-4 TGTGCCAGCAGCCTCCTGTCGACTAGCGGGACTCGCACAGATACGCAGTATTTT CASSLLSTSGTRTDTQYF
TRBD2 - TRBJ2-3 TRBV11-3 TGTGCCAGCAGCCGCGGGAGTCGGGCCGGAACAGATACGCAGTATTTT CASSRGSRAGTDTQYF
- - TRBJ2-7 TRBV20-1 TGCAGTGCCACCGGGGGAACAAGGCAGTACTTC CSATGGTRQYF
TRBD1 - TRBJ1-4 TRBV2 TGTGCCAGCAGTGACGAGCCTGGGGACAGGGACGAAAAACTGTTTTTT CASSDEPGDRDEKLFF
- - TRBJ1-6 TRBV5-1 TGCGCCAGCAGCTTGACGGGATCCTATAATTCACCCCTCCACTTT CASSLTGSYNSPLHF
TRBD1 - TRBJ1-2 TRBV19 TGTGCCAGCTCACCAGGGGGCTATGGCTACACCTTC CASSPGGYGYTF
TRBD1 - TRBJ1-2 TRBV28 TGTGCCAGCAGGGGACAGGGCTGGTCCGAAGGTTGGTATGGCTACACCTTC CASRGQGWSEGWYGYTF
TRBD1 - TRBJ1-2 TRBV28 TGTGCCAGCAGTCCGCGGGACAGACCCTCTTATGGCTACACCTTC CASSPRDRPSYGYTF
TRBD2 - TRBJ2-5 TRBV19 TGTGCCAGTAGTCTTACTAGCGGGGGCGAGACCCAGTACTTC CASSLTSGGETQYF
TRBD2 - TRBJ2-7 TRBV5-3 TGTGCCAGAAGCTTGCAAAGCGGGAGGTGCGAGCAGTACTTC CARSLQSGRCEQYF
TRBD1 few TRBJ1-1 TRBV7-3 TGTGCCAGCAGCCACGGGACAGGGGACACTGAAGCTTTCTTT CASSHGTGDTEAFF
- - TRBJ2-7 TRBV12-2 TGTGCAAGTCGCTTAGCAGAGGGGACTAGATCTCCCTACGAGCAGTACTTC CASRLAEGTRSPYEQYF
- - TRBJ2-5 TRBV30 TGTGCCTGGGGACAGGCGGGGGAGACCCAGTACTTC CAWGQAGETQYF
- - TRBJ2-3 TRBV7-2 TGTGCCAGCAGCTCGAGTATCACAGATACGCAGTATTTT CASSSSITDTQYF
- - TRBJ2-5 TRBV5-4 TGTGCCAGCAGCTTGGTGGGGGCCCAGACCCAGTACTTC CASSLVGAQTQYF
TRBD1 - TRBJ1-5 TRBV19 TGTGCCAGTAGTCCCAGGGGGGACGGGAAGAGGCAGCCCCAGCATTTT CASSPRGDGKRQPQHF
TRBD2 - TRBJ2-1 TRBV18 TGTGCCAGCTCACTCCGACTAGCGGATGAGTTCTTC CASSLRLADEFF
- - TRBJ2-7 TRBV7-9 TGTGCCAGCAGCTTAGTTACGGACGAGCAGTACTTC CASSLVTDEQYF
TRBD1 - TRBJ1-2 TRBV19 TGTGCCAGCCGACAGGGGATCGGCTATGGCTACACCTTC CASRQGIGYGYTF
- - TRBJ1-6 TRBV11-2 TGTGCCAGCAGCCCCCAGACAGGCAAGGCGAATAATTCACCCCTCCACTTT CASSPQTGKANNSPLHF
TRBD1 - TRBJ1-2 TRBV29-1 TGCAGCGTGGATCCGGGACAGGGGGGCTATGGCTACACCTTC CSVDPGQGGYGYTF
TRBD1 - TRBJ1-2 TRBV6-4 TGTGCCAGCAGTGAGGACAGGGTTGGCTACACCTTC CASSEDRVGYTF
TRBD2 - TRBJ2-5 TRBV9 TGTGCCAGCAGCACTTCACTAGCGGGGGGGCCTTTCGGAGAGACCCAGTACTTC CASSTSLAGGPFGETQYF
TRBD1 - TRBJ2-7 TRBV2 TGTGCCAGCGCCGGGACAGGTCTATACGAGCAGTACTTC CASAGTGLYEQYF
- - TRBJ2-7 TRBV7-9 TGTTCCAGCAGCTCCATAGGGGTCTACGAGCAGTACTTC CSSSSIGVYEQYF
- - TRBJ2-7 TRBV5-8 TGTGCCAGCAGCGAATACGTCATTGGGGGCTCCCACGGGAAGTACTTC CASSEYVIGGSHGKYF
TRBD2 - TRBJ2-1 TRBV7-2 TGTGCCAGCAGCTTAGTGGCTAGCGGGGGGTATAATGAGCAGTTCTTC CASSLVASGGYNEQFF
- few TRBJ2-5 TRBV2 TGTGCCAGCATACCATCTCAGGGAAGAGAGACCCAGTACTTC CASIPSQGRETQYF
- - TRBJ2-2 TRBV19 TGTGCCAGCGGCCGGCCGGGGATTAGGAACACCGGGGAGCTGTTTTTT CASGRPGIRNTGELFF
TRBD1 once TRBJ1-4 TRBV28 TGTGCCAGCAGGACAGGGGGTGGGGAAAAACTGTTTTTT CASRTGGGEKLFF
TRBD1 - TRBJ1-2 TRBV7-9 TGTGCCAGCAGCAAAGAAAGGACAGGTAGCTCCGATGGCTACACCTTC CASSKERTGSSDGYTF
- - TRBJ2-3 TRBV18 TGTGCCAGCTCTCTTACTAGCACAGATACGCAGTATTTT CASSLTSTDTQYF
- - TRBJ2-5 TRBV11-2 TGTGCCAGCAGCTTAGACCCGGGTGAGACCCAGTACTTC CASSLDPGETQYF
- - TRBJ1-1 TRBV6-5 TGTGCCAGCAATTATGACCGGGGGGGGAACACTGAAGCTTTCTTT CASNYDRGGNTEAFF
- - TRBJ1-1 TRBV18 TGTGCCAGCTCACCGCAAACTGAGAACACTGAAGCTTTCTTT CASSPQTENTEAFF
- few TRBJ2-7 TRBV7-9 TGTGCCAGCGGCCCCGGAGGGTACGAGCAGTACTTC CASGPGGYEQYF
TRBD2 few TRBJ2-1 TRBV4-3 TGCGCCAGCAGCCAAGAACCTAGCGGGGGGGCAAATGAGCAGTTCTTC CASSQEPSGGANEQFF